The 8 T cell receptor beta chains reported below all come from one sample, sequenced in a study of shared clonotypes between healthy human individuals. Positive CCR7 selection of CD45RO-negative cells yielded the naive CD8 cells, and terminally differentiated effector memory CD45RA+ cells were excluded. The table came from immunoSEQ multiplex PCR; TCRdb's copy has only in-frame clones and leaves some out. The sample holds some 800,000 clones, 90% to 95% seen once. Specimen: naive CD8+ T cells sorted from blood. The source of these receptors is a man aged 25 to 40 in good health.

The chain uses TRBV7-6 and TRBJ2-6, with D perhaps TRBD2 (5 bases). Trimming cost V 5 bases and J 1 base, with 18 bases left between them. The CDR3 has 18 residues. The germline CDR1 and CDR2 sequences are SGHVS and FNYEAQ. The chain's CDR3 is CASSASFRAPSGANVLTF. The CDR3 coding sequence is TGTGCCAGCAGCGCTAGCTTTCGGGCCCCATCTGGGGCCAACGTCCTGACTTTC.

The rearrangement links TRBV10-3 to TRBJ2-5, with TRBD2 as a possible D gene (5 bases). Trimming took 1 base from V and 7 from J, leaving 16 bases between them. CDR3 length equals 15 residues. CDR1 is ENHRY and CDR2 is SYGVKD in the germline V gene. CDR3 DNA sequence: TGTGCCATCAGTGAGTTGCGGGTTAGCGAGGGGACCCAGTACTTC. Translation: CAISELRVSEGTQYF.

The gene calls are TRBV19 and TRBJ2-1; D is uncertain. Trimming removed 1 base at V and 1 base at J, with 8 bases between. Germline V gene sequence: CDR1 LNHDA, CDR2 SQIVND (reference sequence). The CDR3 totals 15 residues. The CDR3 here is CASSIASLSYNEQFF. The CDR3 DNA reads as TGTGCCAGTAGTATAGCGAGTCTGTCCTACAATGAGCAGTTCTTC.

CDR3 coding DNA: TGTGCCAGCTCACCGAGTCGCGGGAGTGGGGAGACCCAGTACTTC. Residues: CASSPSRGSGETQYF. This chain joins TRBV18 and TRBJ2-5; 7 nucleotides line up with TRBD2. CDR1 is KGHSH and CDR2 is LQKENI in the germline V gene. The CDR3 is made up of 15 amino acids. Trimming at V came to 3 bases and at J to 5 bases, leaving 9 bases not matched to a gene.

The CDR3 bases are TGTGCCAGCAGTTACTACGGGGGTCCCTACGAGCAGTACTTC. This sequence encodes CASSYYGGPYEQYF. The chain combines TRBV6-6 with TRBJ2-7; a weak D match, TRBD2 (6 bases). Germline CDR1 reads MNHNY; CDR2 reads SVGAGI (reference sequence). Deletions cut 1 base from V and 2 bases from J, with 9 bases between. This CDR3 is built from 14 residues.

The CDR3 spells CASSRTSEYEQYF. In DNA form, the CDR3 reads TGTGCCAGCAGCCGGACTAGCGAATACGAGCAGTACTTC. The gene calls are TRBV11-2 and TRBJ2-7; 9 bases align to TRBD2. V dropped 5 bases and J dropped 4; count of bases not matched to a gene: 3. This CDR3 spans 13 amino acids. Germline CDR1 SGHAT, CDR2 FQNNGV.

The chain joins TRBV5-4 to TRBJ1-5; D is possibly TRBD1 (6 bases). Germline V gene data show CDR1 as SGHNT and CDR2 as YYREEE (reference sequence). V was pared by 0 bases and J by 3 bases, with 16 bases between. CDR3 length equals 17 residues. The CDR3 DNA reads as TGTGCCAGCAGCTTGGTGCGGGTACAGGGAGACAATCAGCCCCAGCATTTT. Translated, it gives CASSLVRVQGDNQPQHF.

The rearrangement joins TRBV29-1 to TRBJ2-4, with 12 bases identical to TRBD1. The CDR3 consists of 15 residues. V was pared by 6 bases and J by 7 bases, with 10 bases of the junction left unmatched. Germline-derived CDR1 and CDR2 are SQVTM and ANQGSEA. CDR3 bases: TGCAGCGTCGCATTCGGGACAGGGGGCTTGAACATTCAGTACTTC. The encoded protein is CSVAFGTGGLNIQYF.